These T cell receptor beta chains were read from a single sample in a study of regulatory T cells in long-lasting Graves disease. TCRdb re-analysed the multiplex PCR reads in MiXCR, keeping a single row per CDR3 protein. This sample has around 340,000 distinct CDR3 sequences; around a fifth occur once, and the top ten carry about 29%. The sequencing here drew on peripheral blood mononuclear cells (PBMCs), taken when the disease was refractory, from a patient treated with antithyroid drugs. These receptors all come from a female donor with Graves disease. Each CDR3 is given with its conserved first and last residue. Fields, in order: D gene, clone size, V gene, J gene, CDR3 DNA, CDR3 protein. The D gene is left open where the match is weak. Rows give clone size only sometimes, using once, few, many, or a class for an expanded clone.

d_call: NA; clone_size: few; v_call: TRBV5-1; j_call: TRBJ1-2; cdr3_nt: TGCGCCAGCAGCTTTCCTGGCACAGGGCATTTCGAGGGCTACACCTTC; cdr3_aa: CASSFPGTGHFEGYTF
d_call: NA; clone_size: many; v_call: TRBV5-1; j_call: TRBJ1-1; cdr3_nt: TGCGCCAGCTGGGCACTTGGCACTGAAGCTTTCTTT; cdr3_aa: CASWALGTEAFF
d_call: TRBD1; clone_size: NA; v_call: TRBV7-2; j_call: TRBJ2-7; cdr3_nt: TGTGCCAGCAGCCCCCGACAGGGGAAGTTCTCTAGCGAGCAGTACTTC; cdr3_aa: CASSPRQGKFSSEQYF
d_call: NA; clone_size: many; v_call: TRBV20-1; j_call: TRBJ1-5; cdr3_nt: TGCAGTGCTAAGGGCAGGGGCAATCAGCCCCAGCATTTT; cdr3_aa: CSAKGRGNQPQHF
d_call: NA; clone_size: many; v_call: TRBV6-6; j_call: TRBJ2-5; cdr3_nt: TGTGCCAGCAGTTACTCGGGACCTCAAGAGACCCAGTACTTC; cdr3_aa: CASSYSGPQETQYF
d_call: NA; clone_size: few; v_call: TRBV7-3; j_call: TRBJ2-7; cdr3_nt: TGTGCCAGCAGCCCCTCTTCAGGAACCTACGAGCAGTACTTC; cdr3_aa: CASSPSSGTYEQYF
d_call: NA; clone_size: NA; v_call: TRBV20-1; j_call: TRBJ1-5; cdr3_nt: TGCAGTGCTAGAAGGGAACTAAGCAATCAGCCCCAGCATTTT; cdr3_aa: CSARRELSNQPQHF
d_call: TRBD2; clone_size: few; v_call: TRBV29-1; j_call: TRBJ2-7; cdr3_nt: TGCAGCGTTGAGGGACTAGAGGGCGAGCAGTACTTC; cdr3_aa: CSVEGLEGEQYF
d_call: TRBD1; clone_size: many; v_call: TRBV7-2; j_call: TRBJ2-7; cdr3_nt: TGTGCCAGCAGCTTAGAGCCAGGGGGCGTCTACGAGCAGTACTTC; cdr3_aa: CASSLEPGGVYEQYF
d_call: NA; clone_size: few; v_call: TRBV7-2; j_call: TRBJ2-6; cdr3_nt: TGTGCCAGCAGCTTAACAGGGATTGCTGGGGCCAACGTCCTGACTTTC; cdr3_aa: CASSLTGIAGANVLTF
d_call: NA; clone_size: NA; v_call: TRBV4-1; j_call: TRBJ1-1; cdr3_nt: TGCGCCAGCAGCCAGCTCCGAGGCGGGGGCACTGAAGCTTTCTTT; cdr3_aa: CASSQLRGGGTEAFF
d_call: NA; clone_size: NA; v_call: TRBV10-2; j_call: TRBJ2-5; cdr3_nt: TGCGCCAGCAGTCCCGGGACAGTAGTTGGCGGGAGCCAAGAGACCCAGTACTTC; cdr3_aa: CASSPGTVVGGSQETQYF
d_call: TRBD2; clone_size: NA; v_call: TRBV28; j_call: TRBJ2-1; cdr3_nt: TGTGCCAGCAGGACGACTAGCGGGGGTCGGTACAATGAGCAGTTCTTC; cdr3_aa: CASRTTSGGRYNEQFF
d_call: NA; clone_size: NA; v_call: TRBV7-2; j_call: TRBJ2-5; cdr3_nt: TGTGCCAGCAGCTTGTTGGAAGGTGTCCAAGAGACCCAGTACTTC; cdr3_aa: CASSLLEGVQETQYF
d_call: NA; clone_size: many; v_call: TRBV7-3; j_call: TRBJ1-1; cdr3_nt: TGTGCCAGCAGCTTAATGGTTAGACAGCGCCCTCCTGAAGCTTTCTTT; cdr3_aa: CASSLMVRQRPPEAFF
d_call: NA; clone_size: many; v_call: TRBV12-3/TRBV12-4; j_call: TRBJ1-1; cdr3_nt: TGTGCCAGCAGTTTAAGACACACGAACACTGAAGCTTTCTTT; cdr3_aa: CASSLRHTNTEAFF
d_call: NA; clone_size: NA; v_call: TRBV5-1; j_call: TRBJ1-4; cdr3_nt: TGCGCCAGCAGCTGGACTTCGGGGCGAGGTAATGAAAAACTGTTTTTT; cdr3_aa: CASSWTSGRGNEKLFF
d_call: NA; clone_size: NA; v_call: TRBV10-1; j_call: TRBJ1-2; cdr3_nt: TGCGCCCCGCAACAGGGTCTCTATGGCTACACCTTC; cdr3_aa: CAPQQGLYGYTF
d_call: TRBD1; clone_size: many; v_call: TRBV7-6; j_call: TRBJ1-5; cdr3_nt: TGTGCCAGCAGCTTTGGACAGGGGGCGGGTCAGCCCCAGCATTTT; cdr3_aa: CASSFGQGAGQPQHF
d_call: TRBD2; clone_size: NA; v_call: TRBV12-3/TRBV12-4; j_call: TRBJ2-1; cdr3_nt: TGTGCCAGCAGTGAACTAGCGGGGGCCTACAATGAGCAGTTCTTC; cdr3_aa: CASSELAGAYNEQFF
d_call: NA; clone_size: many; v_call: TRBV27; j_call: TRBJ1-1; cdr3_nt: TGTGCCAGCAGGCCCGACCAGGGCGTAAACACTGAAGCTTTCTTT; cdr3_aa: CASRPDQGVNTEAFF
d_call: TRBD1; clone_size: many; v_call: TRBV7-9; j_call: TRBJ2-5; cdr3_nt: TGTGCCAGCAGCTTAGGGGACAGGGGACGGGAGACCCAGTACTTC; cdr3_aa: CASSLGDRGRETQYF
d_call: NA; clone_size: many; v_call: TRBV15; j_call: TRBJ1-1; cdr3_nt: TGTGCCACCAGCAGAGAGAGCGCCACTGAAGCTTTCTTT; cdr3_aa: CATSRESATEAFF
d_call: TRBD1; clone_size: few; v_call: TRBV6-2/TRBV6-3; j_call: TRBJ1-4; cdr3_nt: TGTGCCAGCAGTGAACAGGGGGCAGGTGAAAAACTGTTTTTT; cdr3_aa: CASSEQGAGEKLFF
d_call: NA; clone_size: many; v_call: TRBV20-1; j_call: TRBJ2-7; cdr3_nt: TGCAGTCTTTGGGGGGTCTACGAGCAGTACTTC; cdr3_aa: CSLWGVYEQYF
d_call: TRBD1; clone_size: NA; v_call: TRBV6-1; j_call: TRBJ1-3; cdr3_nt: TGTGCCAGCAGTGAACTGAGACAGGGGCACTCTGGAAACACCATATATTTT; cdr3_aa: CASSELRQGHSGNTIYF
d_call: NA; clone_size: few; v_call: TRBV5-6; j_call: TRBJ2-7; cdr3_nt: TGTGCCAGCAGCTTGGATTGGATTCGCGACGAGCAGTACTTC; cdr3_aa: CASSLDWIRDEQYF
d_call: TRBD1; clone_size: NA; v_call: TRBV6-5; j_call: TRBJ1-1; cdr3_nt: TGTGCCAGCAGTTACCGGACAGGGTTTGGGGGCACTGAAGCTTTCTTT; cdr3_aa: CASSYRTGFGGTEAFF
d_call: NA; clone_size: few; v_call: TRBV20-1; j_call: TRBJ2-2; cdr3_nt: TGCAGTGCGGGGGGACTGATGAACACCGGGGAGCTGTTTTTT; cdr3_aa: CSAGGLMNTGELFF
d_call: TRBD2; clone_size: many; v_call: TRBV6-2/TRBV6-3; j_call: TRBJ2-1; cdr3_nt: TGTGCCAGCAGTTATCGGCTAGCGGGGATTAACAATGAGCAGTTCTTC; cdr3_aa: CASSYRLAGINNEQFF
d_call: NA; clone_size: NA; v_call: TRBV2; j_call: TRBJ2-1; cdr3_nt: TGTGCCAGTCAAGATAGAGGGGACAATGAGCAGTTCTTC; cdr3_aa: CASQDRGDNEQFF
d_call: NA; clone_size: many; v_call: TRBV11-2; j_call: TRBJ2-5; cdr3_nt: TGTGCCAGCAGCTACAGCAACTGGTACCAAGAGACCCAGTACTTC; cdr3_aa: CASSYSNWYQETQYF
d_call: NA; clone_size: few; v_call: TRBV20-1; j_call: TRBJ1-2; cdr3_nt: TGCAGTGCTAGAGATAGAGCCAGCACATATGGCTACACCTTC; cdr3_aa: CSARDRASTYGYTF
d_call: TRBD1; clone_size: NA; v_call: TRBV29-1; j_call: TRBJ1-5; cdr3_nt: TGCAGCGTTGTGACAGGGGGAAGGTATAGCAATCAGCCCCAGCATTTT; cdr3_aa: CSVVTGGRYSNQPQHF
d_call: NA; clone_size: NA; v_call: TRBV4-1; j_call: TRBJ2-2; cdr3_nt: TGCGCCAGCAGCCAAGGGCGGTCCATCCAGCGGGCGAACACCGGGGAGCTGTTTTTT; cdr3_aa: CASSQGRSIQRANTGELFF
d_call: NA; clone_size: few; v_call: TRBV5-1; j_call: TRBJ2-7; cdr3_nt: TGCGCCAGCAGCTTGGTTTCAGCAGCCTACTACGAGCAGTACTTC; cdr3_aa: CASSLVSAAYYEQYF
d_call: TRBD1; clone_size: NA; v_call: TRBV5-1; j_call: TRBJ2-7; cdr3_nt: TGCGCCAGCACCCTATTGCCGGGACAGGGATCCTACGAGCAGTACTTC; cdr3_aa: CASTLLPGQGSYEQYF
d_call: NA; clone_size: many; v_call: TRBV13; j_call: TRBJ2-7; cdr3_nt: TGTGCCAGCAGCTTCCGTGAGGGTATATACGAGCAGTACTTC; cdr3_aa: CASSFREGIYEQYF
d_call: NA; clone_size: few; v_call: TRBV7-9; j_call: TRBJ1-4; cdr3_nt: TGTGCCAGCACCAGCAACCAGGGACGCGGTGAAAAACTGTTTTTT; cdr3_aa: CASTSNQGRGEKLFF
d_call: NA; clone_size: NA; v_call: TRBV7-9; j_call: TRBJ1-2; cdr3_nt: TGTGCCAGCAGCGAACTTCTGGACAGACATGGCTACACCTTC; cdr3_aa: CASSELLDRHGYTF